The sequence of this TCR beta chain was determined in a study of blood T cell repertoires in COVID-19. The data were produced by immunoSEQ multiplex PCR, yet TCRdb's version contains in-frame clones alone and is incomplete. This sample has about 340,000 clones, with around four fifths found just once. V shed 5 bases and J 1 base; nucleotides not matched to a gene: 14. This CDR3 is built from 17 residues. The germline V gene encodes CDR1 SGHTA and CDR2 FQGNSA. The sequenced sample consisted of peripheral blood. This chain joins TRBV7-2 and TRBJ2-7, with 7 bases that match TRBD2. This clonotype was sampled from a man under 40 with active or convalescent COVID-19. The CDR3 nucleotides are TGTGCCAGCAGCCTCAACAAGGGGCGCGGGGGATCCTACGAGCAGTACTTC. This translates into CASSLNKGRGGSYEQYF.